This TCR delta chain appears in the sequencing data of a study of gamma-delta chains in newborns, infants, children (dated by TCRdb to the late 2010s). In the study overall: According to the title of the study, polyclonal expansion of innate gammadelta T cells immediately after birth is driven by microbial exposure. Right after human newborns were born, the researchers looked at the way microbial exposure shaped their populations of innate gammadelta T cells.

The CDR3 runs 15 residues from the cysteine to the phenylalanine. CDR3 DNA is the only sequence kept; it has 45 bases, read in frame from the first base. CDR1 and CDR2, per the germline V gene, are TSWWSYY and QGS. Of note for this clone: Its antigen is unknown. TCRdb records a much larger clone's protein for this DNA, with a difference at residue 14 that likely arises from a read error; the protein given is the translation of the DNA.

Instrument on record: Illumina MiSeq. Public reads were reanalyzed in TCRdb with CATT, and rows carrying the same DNA were merged afterwards. This sample has 8,900 or so delta-chain clones in its table, and 1.6% of those were observed once. More than 7.5% of the sample belongs to the ten largest clones. The sequence is built from TRDV1 and TRDJ1; TRDD3 is a possible D gene, resting on 5 matching bases. The receptor was derived from a child who was a newborn, infant or young child, either healthy, febrile or measles-vaccinated (not recorded which). What was sequenced was blood. The CDR3 region has the sequence CALGELGAWVDKLTF. The nucleotide sequence is TGTGCTCTTGGGGAACTAGGGGCCTGGGTCGATAAACTCACCTTT.